The clone carrying this T cell receptor beta chain was recorded once. This record belongs to a study of blood T cell repertoires in COVID-19. Study-wide context: Donors in the United States, Italy and Spain gave samples during acute or convalescent COVID-19. The cDNA or gDNA used as material had been derived from T cells, B-cell-depleted T cells, or PBMCs.

Per the original data handling: For nucleated cells, counts were estimated from reference gene primer amplification. Here immunoSEQ multiplex PCR was the method, and the copy in TCRdb shows in-frame clones only, minus some. The DNA gave D and trimming, while V, J and clone size come from that table. The data contain about 16,000 clones, less than 90% of them singletons. The sequence came from a woman older than 75 with COVID-19, enrolled during active disease. Sequenced material: peripheral blood.

The DNA for the CDR3 is TGCGCCAGCAGGAAAAGAGAGGGCTCCTACAATGAGCAGTTCTTC. Protein: CASRKREGSYNEQFF. The gene calls are TRBV23-1 and TRBJ2-1; TRBD2 might be the D (5 bases). TRBV23-1 is an ORF, and what it does is uncertain. This CDR3 is 15 amino acids long. V was shortened by 6 bases and J by 0 bases, with 12 bases between the two germline ends.